The clone carrying this T cell receptor (beta chain) was detected ten times or more. What it binds is unknown. V lost 6 bases, J lost 6 bases, and 9 bases stayed unmatched. This CDR3 has 15 residues. Using its own MiXCR run on the PCR reads, TCRdb lists one record per CDR3 protein. This table has under 65,000 distinct CDR3 sequences, approximately 26% appearing once. The sample comes from a study of molecular identifiers for immune sequencing clone quantification. Study outcomes and limitations: Shared barcodes on identical TCR molecules could underestimate the sizes of highly expanded clones. Over 99% of effector molecules, yet under 1% of naive-cell molecules, were held by clones above 20 RNA copies.

Naive CD8 libraries used 20,000 to 1,000,000 sorted cells and 10%, 30% or 50% RNA. A CD8+CD4-CCR7+CD45RA+ phenotype served as the sorting definition for naive CD8 T cells. The sequencing input was naive CD8+ T cells from blood, with Jurkat cell RNA spiked in. As for subset: FACS-sorted CD8+CD4-CCR7+CD45RA+ naive T cells. V is TRBV12-3 or TRBV12-4 and J is TRBJ2-3; 10 positions match TRBD1. The TCR originated in a human donor in good health. Some libraries in this study had Jurkat cell RNA spiked in. The CDR3: CASRNDRGLIDTQYF. The CDR3 DNA follows: TGTGCCAGCAGAAATGACAGGGGGCTTATCGATACGCAGTATTTT.